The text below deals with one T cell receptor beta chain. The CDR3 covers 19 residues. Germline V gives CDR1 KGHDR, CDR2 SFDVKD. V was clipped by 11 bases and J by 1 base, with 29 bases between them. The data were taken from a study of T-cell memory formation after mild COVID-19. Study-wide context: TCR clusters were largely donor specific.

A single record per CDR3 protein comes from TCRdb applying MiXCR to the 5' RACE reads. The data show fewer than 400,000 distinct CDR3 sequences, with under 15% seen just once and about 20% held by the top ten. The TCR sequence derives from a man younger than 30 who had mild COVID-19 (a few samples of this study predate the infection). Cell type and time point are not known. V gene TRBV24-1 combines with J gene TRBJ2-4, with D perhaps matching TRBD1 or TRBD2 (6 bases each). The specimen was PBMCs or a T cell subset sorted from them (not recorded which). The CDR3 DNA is TGTGCCAGAGGGGGATATCGGGGGTTTAAGGGTCTGGCCAAAAACATTCAGTACTTC. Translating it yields CARGGYRGFKGLAKNIQYF.